This TCR beta chain derives from a study of OX40 agonist ivuxolimab in advanced cancers. Looking at the study overall: Participants averaged about 60 years of age (range roughly 23 to 80) and were 75% to 90% male.

After removal of 6 bases from V and 2 bases from J, the junction contained 8 bases not matched to a gene. There are 15 residues in the CDR3. Germline V gives CDR1 SGHRS, CDR2 YFSETQ. Using immunoSEQ multiplex PCR, the repertoire was profiled, and TCRdb retains in-frame clones only, with some absent. The sample gives fewer than 30,000 clones, just under 85% of which show up once; about a quarter is in the top ten. The J gene is TRBJ2-7, the V gene TRBV5-1, with 10 bases that match TRBD1. The clonotype was recovered from an adult with an advanced solid tumor such as melanoma, head and neck, liver or kidney cancer. The starting material was CD4+ or CD8+ T cells sorted from blood, obtained in a trial of the OX40 agonist ivuxolimab. This CDR3 reads CASNPTGGWAYEQYF. In DNA form, the CDR3 reads TGCGCCAGCAACCCGACAGGGGGCTGGGCCTACGAGCAGTACTTC.